The 22 T cell receptor beta chains in this list originate from one sample, sequenced in a study of blood T cell repertoires in COVID-19. The repertoire was sequenced with immunoSEQ multiplex PCR; TCRdb's copy has only in-frame clones and lacks some. The sample contains 90,000 or so clones, about nine tenths of which appear only once. Sequenced input: peripheral blood. The receptors derive from a human donor with active COVID-19. The donor label of this sample is uncertain.

This chain uses TRBV5-8 with TRBJ1-5; 7 nucleotides agree with TRBD1. Germline CDR1 SGHTS, CDR2 YDEGEE. Trimming cost V 4 bases and J 11 bases; bases outside gene matches: 12. CDR3 length: 14 amino acids. In nucleotides, the CDR3 is TGTGCCAGCAGCCCCCGTTCAGGGGGTTGGGCCCAGCATTTT. Amino acid sequence: CASSPRSGGWAQHF.

The chain recombines TRBV7-8 with TRBJ1-1, with no clear D. CDR3 length: 14 amino acids. The V gene's germline CDR1 is SGHVS and CDR2 FQNEAQ. The V end was cut by 3 bases, the J end by 1 base, with 9 bases between. CDR3 coding DNA: TGTGCCAGCAGCTTGCAAGGGAGGAACACTGAAGCTTTCTTT. Translating gives CASSLQGRNTEAFF.

The CDR3 sequence: CASSPGDYEQYF. The CDR3 DNA is TGTGCCAGCAGCCCGGGAGATTACGAGCAGTACTTC. The J gene is TRBJ2-7, the V gene TRBV6-2 or TRBV6-3, with D possibly matching TRBD2 (6 bases). The germline V gene has CDR1 MNHEY and CDR2 SVGEGT. The ends were cut back, 6 bases at V and 4 bases at J, with 10 bases in the middle. There are 12 residues in the CDR3.

The CDR3 reads CASSKDWGGVGELFF. In DNA, the CDR3 is TGTGCCAGCAGCAAAGATTGGGGGGGAGTCGGGGAGCTGTTTTTT. The genes are TRBV21-1 and TRBJ2-2; the table's TRBD2 call for D was not verified on the DNA. TRBV21-1 is a documented pseudogene. The CDR3 sequence is 15 residues long.

This chain links TRBV9 with TRBJ1-2; TRBD1 matches at 12 bases. V lost 3 bases and J lost 4; bases outside the gene matches: 13. The CDR3 is made up of 18 amino acids. Per the germline V gene, CDR1 is SGDLS and CDR2 is YYNGEE. CDR3 sequence reads: CASSAPRDRGRDGYGYTF. CDR3 DNA: TGTGCCAGCAGCGCCCCCCGGGACAGGGGGCGAGATGGCTATGGCTACACCTTC.

The chain links TRBV24-1 to TRBJ1-5; no firm D call. The CDR3 sequence is 16 residues long. Germline V lookup: CDR1 KGHDR, CDR2 SFDVKD. V was trimmed by 1 base and J by 10 bases, leaving 19 bases between them. This chain's CDR3 is CATSDLRRFGSRPQHF. Here the CDR3 DNA reads TGTGCCACCAGTGATTTACGGAGGTTTGGTTCAAGACCCCAGCATTTT.

This chain joins TRBV24-1 and TRBJ1-6; D perhaps matches TRBD1 (6 bases). Trimming pared 11 bases from V and 2 bases from J, leaving 15 bases between. This CDR3 is 15 amino acids long. Germline V gene data show CDR1 as KGHDR and CDR2 as SFDVKD. The CDR3 sequence: CANGGRATYNSPLHF. The CDR3 region has the DNA TGTGCCAATGGGGGCAGGGCCACCTATAATTCACCCCTCCACTTT.

The gene calls are TRBV7-2 and TRBJ2-6; no clear D gene. The CDR3 consists of 15 residues. With 6 bases removed from V and 0 bases from J, the gap between germline ends came to 9 bases. Germline values: CDR1 SGHTA, CDR2 FQGNSA. The CDR3 DNA sequence: TGTGCCAGCAGTCTGAAGAGCTCTGGGGCCAACGTCCTGACTTTC. Translated: CASSLKSSGANVLTF.

This rearrangement joins TRBV5-1 to TRBJ1-1; D not certain. Trimming took off 0 bases at V and 3 bases at J, with 15 bases between the two ends. The CDR3 runs 16 residues. CDR1 and CDR2 from the germline V gene are SGHRS and YFSETQ. DNA for the CDR3: TGCGCCAGCAGCTTGGGGTGGTTCCAACCGGACACTGAAGCTTTCTTT. Protein: CASSLGWFQPDTEAFF.

The chain links TRBV3-1 (or the pseudogene TRBV3-2) to TRBJ2-5; 9 bases align to TRBD1. After removal of 3 bases from V and 6 bases from J, the junction contained 2 bases not matched to a gene. Per the germline V gene, CDR1 is LGHDT and CDR2 is YNNKEL (reference sequence). The CDR3 consists of 13 residues. Here the CDR3 reads CASSQGQGKTQYF. In nucleotides, the CDR3 is TGTGCCAGCAGCCAGGGACAGGGAAAGACCCAGTACTTC.

V is TRBV3-1 (or the pseudogene TRBV3-2) and J is TRBJ1-4, with D perhaps matching TRBD1 (6 bases). This CDR3 comprises 15 residues. Per germline, CDR1 LGHDT and CDR2 YNNKEL (reference sequence). Deletions cut 8 bases from V and 5 bases from J, with 18 bases between. The CDR3 loop reads CASGGKSDGNEKLFF. CDR3 nucleotides: TGTGCCAGCGGGGGCAAATCGGACGGGAATGAAAAACTGTTTTTT.

Written as DNA, the CDR3 is TGTGCCAGCAGCGATGGATTCAGACATACCCCCTACAATGAGCAGTTCTTC. It codes for CASSDGFRHTPYNEQFF. The rearrangement joins TRBV7-9 to TRBJ2-1; unclear D gene. Germline CDR1 SEHNR, CDR2 FQNEAQ (reference sequence). V lost 5 bases and J lost 2, with 19 bases in between. The CDR3 sequence is 17 residues long. Supplemented by reference TRBV7-9 and TRBJ2-1, the full variable domain reads DTGVSQNPRHKITKRGQNVTFRCDPISEHNRLYWYRQTLGQGPEFLTYFQNEAQLEKSRLLSDRFSAERPKGSFSTLEIQRTEQGDSAMYLCASSDGFRHTPYNEQFFGPGTRLTVL.

This chain uses TRBV5-1 with TRBJ1-1, with D possibly TRBD1 on 6 matching bases. V was cut by 0 bases and J by 4 bases, with 10 bases left in between. Germline CDR1 reads SGHRS; CDR2 reads YFSETQ. The CDR3 runs 14 residues. CDR3: CASSLGQVATEAFF. DNA of the CDR3: TGCGCCAGCAGCTTGGGACAGGTGGCCACTGAAGCTTTCTTT.

V is TRBV4-1 and J is TRBJ2-1; 8 bases agree with TRBD2. The V segment lost 0 bases and the J segment 2 bases; nucleotides outside the gene matches: 3. Germline values: CDR1 MGHRA, CDR2 YSYEKL. The CDR3 loop spans 16 amino acids. The DNA of the CDR3 is TGCGCCAGCAGCCAAGATCGGGGGGGCGCCTACAATGAGCAGTTCTTC. This translates into CASSQDRGGAYNEQFF.

This rearrangement joins TRBV4-1 to TRBJ2-5; 11 bases align to TRBD2. CDR1 is MGHRA and CDR2 is YSYEKL in the germline V gene. V dropped 1 base and J dropped 9; count of bases not matched to a gene: 4. This CDR3 is built from 14 residues. Here the CDR3 DNA reads TGCGCCAGCAGCCAAGTGTCTAGCGGGGGGCCCCAGTACTTC. Translation gives CASSQVSSGGPQYF.

The sample holds one count of this clone. This chain uses TRBV29-1 with TRBJ2-1; 9 bases fit TRBD2. Unmatched junction bases numbered 7, after V lost 7 bases and J lost 3 bases. The CDR3 consists of 14 residues. From germline, CDR1 is SQVTM and CDR2 ANQGSEA. The CDR3 sequence is CSGGAGGSYNEQFF. In nucleotides, the CDR3 is TGCAGCGGGGGAGCGGGGGGCAGCTACAATGAGCAGTTCTTC.

The rearrangement links TRBV10-3 to TRBJ2-1; TRBD2 aligns across 9 bases. Germline CDR1 reads ENHRY; CDR2 reads SYGVKD. CDR3 length equals 16 residues. V shed 6 bases, J shed 6 bases, and the junction held 12 bases outside the gene matches. CDR3 amino acids: CAIRTTGKRGANEQFF. In nucleotides, the CDR3 is TGTGCCATCAGAACCACTGGTAAGCGGGGGGCCAATGAGCAGTTCTTC.

Written as DNA, the CDR3 is TGTGCCAGCAGCCTCTCCTGGGGGGGCAACACCGGGGAGCTGTTTTTT. This gives the protein CASSLSWGGNTGELFF. The chain is built from TRBV5-4 and TRBJ2-2; tentative D call: TRBD2 (7 bases). There are 16 residues in the CDR3. The V end was cut by 4 bases, the J end by 2 bases, with 15 bases between. CDR1 is SGHNT, CDR2 YYREEE, per germline (reference sequence).

J is TRBJ2-1 and V is TRBV7-9; TRBD2 might be the D (7 bases). The germline CDR1 and CDR2 sequences are SEHNR and FQNEAQ (reference sequence). The CDR3 consists of 15 residues. The V end lost 0 bases, the J end lost 6 bases, and 12 bases lay between the germline ends. Here the CDR3 DNA reads TGTGCCAGCAGCTTAGCGGGGGGGCCGGGCAATGAGCAGTTCTTC. Encoded protein: CASSLAGGPGNEQFF. Combining the CDR3 with reference TRBV7-9 and TRBJ2-1 gives the whole variable domain DTGVSQNPRHKITKRGQNVTFRCDPISEHNRLYWYRQTLGQGPEFLTYFQNEAQLEKSRLLSDRFSAERPKGSFSTLEIQRTEQGDSAMYLCASSLAGGPGNEQFFGPGTRLTVL.

The rearrangement uses TRBV11-2 and TRBJ2-2; D is unresolved. Germline-derived CDR1 and CDR2 are SGHAT and FQNNGV. Trimming took off 4 bases at V and 5 bases at J, with 5 bases between the two ends. This CDR3 is 12 amino acids long. The CDR3, as DNA: TGTGCCAGCAGCTCCGGGACCGGGGAGCTGTTTTTT. This translates into CASSSGTGELFF. Variable domain in full (rest from reference TRBV11-2 and TRBJ2-2): EAGVAQSPRYKIIEKRQSVAFWCNPISGHATLYWYQQILGQGPKLLIQFQNNGVVDDSQLPKDRFSAERLKGVDSTLKIQPAKLEDSAVYLCASSSGTGELFFGEGSRLTVL.

The chain combines TRBV19 with TRBJ1-6; TRBD1 might be the D (6 bases). Germline V gene data show CDR1 as LNHDA and CDR2 as SQIVND (reference sequence). The CDR3 loop spans 13 amino acids. Trimming removed 5 bases from V and 9 bases from J, with 11 bases in between. The chain's CDR3 is CASSDQGSSPLHF. The CDR3 DNA reads TGTGCCAGTAGTGACCAGGGGAGTTCACCCCTCCACTTT.

The DNA for the CDR3 is TGTGCCAGCCATGAACAGGGGGCTTACGAGCAGTACTTC. This codes for CASHEQGAYEQYF. The V and J genes are TRBV2 and TRBJ2-7, with 9 positions matching TRBD1. The CDR3 is 13 amino acids. V dropped 8 bases and J dropped 4; count of bases not matched to a gene: 6. Germline CDR1 and CDR2: SNHLY and FYNNEI.